The 18 T cell receptor beta chains listed next were all sequenced from one sample in a study of cytotoxic CD8 clonotypes in ibrutinib-treated CLL. TCRdb's table, derived via immunoSEQ multiplex PCR, lists solely in-frame clones and lacks some. The sample shows some 140,000 clones, about 79% of them seen only once. Specimen: PBMCs, collected after 12 months of ibrutinib treatment. These receptors came from a human donor with chronic lymphocytic leukemia.

The genes are TRBV7-8 and TRBJ2-2; 8 bases map to TRBD2. The CDR3 totals 16 residues. Germline V gene data show CDR1 as SGHVS and CDR2 as FQNEAQ. V was clipped by 2 bases and J by 2 bases; unmatched bases: 4. CDR3 residues: CASSLRTSGNTGELFF. Here the CDR3 DNA reads TGTGCCAGCAGCTTAAGAACTAGCGGAAACACCGGGGAGCTGTTTTTT. The full variable domain, its missing parts supplied by reference TRBV7-8 and TRBJ2-2, is GAGVSQSPRYKVAKRGQDVALRCDPISGHVSLFWYQQALGQGPEFLTYFQNEAQLDKSGLPSDRFFAERPEGSVSTLKIQRTQQEDSAVYLCASSLRTSGNTGELFFGEGSRLTVL.

V gene TRBV7-9 combines with J gene TRBJ2-7, with unresolved D. Germline CDR1 SEHNR, CDR2 FQNEAQ (reference sequence). V was shortened by 1 base and J by 0 bases, with 4 bases between the two germline ends. The CDR3 is 13 amino acids. This CDR3 is CASSLESSYEQYF. Written as DNA, the CDR3 is TGTGCCAGCAGCTTAGAGAGCTCCTACGAGCAGTACTTC. The full variable domain, in which reference TRBV7-9 and TRBJ2-7 provide the parts outside the CDR3, is DTGVSQNPRHKITKRGQNVTFRCDPISEHNRLYWYRQTLGQGPEFLTYFQNEAQLEKSRLLSDRFSAERPKGSFSTLEIQRTEQGDSAMYLCASSLESSYEQYFGPGTRLTVT.

The chain recombines TRBV5-4 with TRBJ2-7, with TRBD2 as a possible D gene (6 bases). The ends were cut back, 4 bases at V and 2 bases at J, with 16 bases in the middle. In germline, CDR1 is SGHNT, CDR2 YYREEE (reference sequence). This CDR3 contains 15 residues. This CDR3 is CASSNPGLSTYEQYF. For the CDR3, the DNA is TGTGCCAGCAGCAACCCGGGACTCAGCACCTACGAGCAGTACTTC.

This chain connects TRBV6-1 to TRBJ2-1, with D possibly being TRBD2 (5 bases). Germline-derived CDR1 and CDR2 are MNHNS and SASEGT. Between the trimmed V and J ends, which lost 1 base and 7 bases, there was a span of 11 bases. The CDR3 contains 14 residues. The CDR3 nucleotides read TGTGCCAGCAGTGAAGACCCCGGCGGGAATGAGCAGTTCTTC. Translation: CASSEDPGGNEQFF.

The chain links TRBV9 to TRBJ2-1; 9 bases match TRBD2. CDR3 length: 18 residues. With V trimmed by 0 bases and J by 8 bases, 15 bases remained unmatched. Germline V gene lookup returns CDR1 SGDLS and CDR2 YYNGEE. The CDR3 sequence is CASSVAPLGASGVDEQFF. The CDR3 DNA follows: TGTGCCAGCAGCGTAGCCCCCCTGGGGGCTAGCGGGGTGGATGAGCAGTTCTTC.

This clone appeared once. The genes are TRBV7-3 and TRBJ2-3, with 7 bases aligning to TRBD1. The V and J ends lost 2 bases and 3 bases, in that order; junction bases with no gene match: 2. The germline V gene has CDR1 SGHTA and CDR2 FQGTGA. The CDR3 has 14 residues. CDR3 in DNA: TGTGCCAGCAGCTTACACAGGGGTACAGATACGCAGTATTTT. Translated: CASSLHRGTDTQYF.

This clone was recorded a few times. This chain links TRBV29-1 with TRBJ2-5; 11 bases map to TRBD2. The CDR3 is 14 residues long. Germline CDR1 SQVTM, CDR2 ANQGSEA. Trimming removed 8 bases from V and 0 bases from J; junction bases left unmatched: 5. This CDR3 is CSHKTSGDQETQYF. The CDR3, as DNA: TGCAGCCATAAGACTAGCGGGGACCAAGAGACCCAGTACTTC.

This chain links TRBV7-9 with TRBJ1-2; 7 nucleotides line up with TRBD1. Germline V CDR1 and CDR2: SEHNR, FQNEAQ (reference sequence). The CDR3 is made up of 13 amino acids. Germline trimming cut 4 bases from V and 4 bases from J; bases unmatched to any gene: 3. CDR3 residues: CASSSTGIYGYTF. CDR3 nucleotide sequence: TGTGCCAGCAGCTCGACAGGGATCTATGGCTACACCTTC.

The genes are TRBV9 and TRBJ1-2; no definite D call. The germline V gene encodes CDR1 SGDLS and CDR2 YYNGEE. Trimming shortened V by 5 bases and J by 7 bases, and 18 bases separated the two germline ends. The CDR3 is 14 residues long. CDR3 sequence reads: CASSSPGGSRGYTF. The CDR3 DNA reads as TGTGCCAGCAGTTCACCAGGAGGGTCTCGTGGCTACACCTTC.

The chain has TRBV2 and TRBJ1-2; 11 nucleotides align to TRBD1. Losses at the gene ends were 6 bases for V and 8 bases for J; bases not matched to a gene: 14. The CDR3 extends over 16 amino acids. Germline CDR1 reads SNHLY; CDR2 reads FYNNEI. The CDR3 nucleotides read TGTGCCAGCAGCGGGACAGGGGGTAAAAGTCGAAGGGGCTACACCTTC. Its translation: CASSGTGGKSRRGYTF. The whole variable domain, remainder taken from reference TRBV2 and TRBJ1-2, is EPEVTQTPSHQVTQMGQEVILRCVPISNHLYFYWYRQILGQKVEFLVSFYNNEISEKSEIFDDQFSVERPDGSNFTLKIRSTKLEDSAMYFCASSGTGGKSRRGYTFGSGTRLTVV.

The V and J genes are TRBV6-6 and TRBJ1-1, with D hard to call. V was cut by 2 bases and J by 0 bases, with 7 bases left in between. Germline lookup yields CDR1 MNHNY and CDR2 SVGAGI (reference sequence). The CDR3 length is 14 residues. DNA of the CDR3: TGTGCCAGCAGTTACCGACAAGTGAACACTGAAGCTTTCTTT. Translating it yields CASSYRQVNTEAFF.

This CDR3 reads CASSENLGVRGSGYTF. Here the CDR3 DNA reads TGTGCCAGCAGTGAAAATTTAGGGGTGAGGGGAAGTGGCTACACCTTC. This chain connects TRBV6-1 to TRBJ1-2, with TRBD1 as a possible D gene (5 bases). CDR1 and CDR2 from the germline V gene are MNHNS and SASEGT. Trimming stripped 2 bases from V and 7 bases from J, with 20 bases between. The CDR3 has 16 residues.

The chain recombines TRBV5-1 with TRBJ2-5; D remains unclear. The CDR3 extends over 14 amino acids. With 0 bases removed from V and 1 base from J, the gap between germline ends came to 7 bases. Germline CDR1 is SGHRS and CDR2 is YFSETQ. The CDR3 reads CASSLDMRQETQYF. In DNA, the CDR3 is TGCGCCAGCAGCTTGGATATGCGCCAAGAGACCCAGTACTTC.

The rearrangement uses TRBV15 and TRBJ1-2; 7 nucleotides align to TRBD1. The length of the CDR3 is 14 residues. Germline V CDR1 and CDR2: LNHNV, YYDKDF (reference sequence). The trim removed 4 bases at V and 4 bases at J, leaving 6 bases unmatched. The CDR3 here is CATSMKRGRYGYTF. CDR3 in DNA: TGTGCCACCAGCATGAAGAGGGGGCGCTATGGCTACACCTTC.

In its sample, this clone was seen a few times. The V gene is TRBV25-1, the J gene TRBJ2-7; D is uncertain. CDR3 length equals 11 residues. V was pared by 6 bases and J by 1 base, with 4 bases between. In germline, CDR1 is MGHDK, CDR2 SYGVNS. DNA of the CDR3: TGTGCCAGCAGCAGTTCCTACGAGCAGTACTTC. This gives the protein CASSSSYEQYF.

This clone was detected a few times. This chain uses TRBV11-2 with TRBJ2-3; no clear D. The length of the CDR3 is 15 residues. Germline V gene data show CDR1 as SGHAT and CDR2 as FQNNGV. The ends were cut back, 1 base at V and 6 bases at J, with 14 bases in the middle. The CDR3 nucleotides read TGTGCCAGCAGCTTAGTTTTCTCGCTCGGGGATACGCAGTATTTT. This codes for CASSLVFSLGDTQYF.

The V and J genes are TRBV4-3 and TRBJ2-7; the D gene is possibly TRBD1 (6 bases). The V gene's germline CDR1 is LGHNA and CDR2 YSLEER. The CDR3 covers 19 residues. With 0 bases removed from V and 6 bases from J, the gap between germline ends came to 27 bases. CDR3 DNA: TGCGCCAGCAGCCAAGATCCTATGGGTGGGACAAGGATACGAGGCGAGCAGTACTTC. It translates to CASSQDPMGGTRIRGEQYF.

Only a few counts were recorded for this clone. The CDR3 region is CASSATSDEQFF. The CDR3, as DNA: TGTGCCAGCAGCGCGACTAGCGATGAGCAGTTCTTC. The rearrangement joins TRBV2 to TRBJ2-1, with 8 bases fitting TRBD2. Germline lookup yields CDR1 SNHLY and CDR2 FYNNEI. The CDR3 sequence is 12 residues long. V was pared by 6 bases and J by 8 bases, with 3 bases of the junction left unmatched.